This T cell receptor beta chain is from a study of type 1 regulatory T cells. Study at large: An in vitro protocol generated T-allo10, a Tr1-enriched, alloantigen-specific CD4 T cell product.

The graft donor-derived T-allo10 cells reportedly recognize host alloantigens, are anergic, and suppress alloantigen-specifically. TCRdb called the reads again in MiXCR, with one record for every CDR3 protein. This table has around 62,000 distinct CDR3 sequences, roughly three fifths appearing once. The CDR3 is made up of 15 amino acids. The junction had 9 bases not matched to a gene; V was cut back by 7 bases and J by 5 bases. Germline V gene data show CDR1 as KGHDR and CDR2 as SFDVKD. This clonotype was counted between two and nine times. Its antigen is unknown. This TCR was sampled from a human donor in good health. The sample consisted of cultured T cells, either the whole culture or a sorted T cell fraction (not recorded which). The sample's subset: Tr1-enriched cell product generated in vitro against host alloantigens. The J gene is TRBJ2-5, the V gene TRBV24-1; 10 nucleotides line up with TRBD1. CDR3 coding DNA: TGTGCCACCAGCCCAAGAGGGACAGGGGTGGAGACCCAGTACTTC. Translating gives CATSPRGTGVETQYF.